In this sample, the clone carrying this T cell receptor (beta chain) turned up many times. Its antigen remains unidentified. These data come from a study of molecular identifiers for immune sequencing clone quantification. Broader study findings: The share of molecules held by clones above 20 RNA copies was over 97% in effector cells and under 1% in naive cells.

TCRdb processed the PCR reads anew with MiXCR; each CDR3 protein has one entry. Of approximately 500,000 distinct CDR3 sequences listed, 20% to 25% are singletons. Naive CD8 sequencing libraries were generated from approximately 20,000 to 1,000,000 sorted cells, with 10%, 30% or 50% RNA as input. Germline CDR1 MNHEY, CDR2 SVGEGT. Trimming removed 7 bases from V and 0 bases from J, with 14 bases in between. The CDR3 totals 15 residues. The V call is TRBV6-2 or TRBV6-3, the J call TRBJ2-3, with D perhaps matching TRBD2 (5 bases). The receptor was derived from a human donor in good health. Some libraries in this study had Jurkat cell RNA spiked in. The sample comprised naive CD8+ T cells from blood, with Jurkat cell RNA spiked in. The subset was: FACS-sorted CD8+CD4-CCR7+CD45RA+ naive T cells. The CDR3 region has the DNA TGTGCCAGCACCCCGGGGTACCTTAGCACAGATACGCAGTATTTT. Protein product: CASTPGYLSTDTQYF.